This T cell receptor beta chain originates from a study of blood T cells in healthy people across ages. V shed 0 bases, J shed 6 bases, and the junction held 3 bases outside the gene matches. This CDR3 region has 15 residues. The germline V gene encodes CDR1 SGHTA and CDR2 FQGTGA. A second PCR of 7 to 11 cycles used a sample-barcoded 5' primer and a J-beta primer mix. TCRdb fed the 5' RACE reads into MiXCR, producing one record per CDR3 protein. The data show hundreds of thousands of distinct CDR3 sequences, with around 20% seen just once and 3.5% to 4% held by the top ten. In its sample, this clonotype was seen a few times.

The V call is TRBV7-3, the J call TRBJ2-1; 9 bases fit TRBD1. The source material was blood. The TCR sequence derives from a man aged 65-85 years in good health. CDR3 coding DNA: TGTGCCAGCAGCTTAACGGGGGACAGGGTCAATGAGCAGTTCTTC. Encoded protein: CASSLTGDRVNEQFF. The full variable domain, completed using reference TRBV7-3 and TRBJ2-1, is GAGVSQTPSNKVTEKGKYVELRCDPISGHTALYWYRQSLGQGPEFLIYFQGTGAADDSGLPNDRFFAVRPEGSVSTLKIQRTERGDSAVYLCASSLTGDRVNEQFFGPGTRLTVL.